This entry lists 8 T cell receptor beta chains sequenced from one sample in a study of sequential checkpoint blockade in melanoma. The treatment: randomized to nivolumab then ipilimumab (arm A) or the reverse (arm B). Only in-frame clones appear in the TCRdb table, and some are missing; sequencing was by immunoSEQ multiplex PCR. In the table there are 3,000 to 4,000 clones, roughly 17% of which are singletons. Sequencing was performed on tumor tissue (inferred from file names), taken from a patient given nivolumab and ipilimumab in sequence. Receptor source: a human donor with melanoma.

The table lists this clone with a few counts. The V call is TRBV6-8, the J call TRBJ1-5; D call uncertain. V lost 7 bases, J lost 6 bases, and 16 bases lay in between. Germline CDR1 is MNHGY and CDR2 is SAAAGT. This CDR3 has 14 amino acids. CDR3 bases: TGTGCCAGCACCCTCCGGCATGGCGTTCAGCCCCAGCATTTT. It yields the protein CASTLRHGVQPQHF.

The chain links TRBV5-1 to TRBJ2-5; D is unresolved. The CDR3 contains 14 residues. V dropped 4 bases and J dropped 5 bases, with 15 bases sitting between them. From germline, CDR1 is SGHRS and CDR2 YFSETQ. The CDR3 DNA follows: TGCGCCAGCAGCCCTACGGTTTATACGGAGACCCAGTACTTC. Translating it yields CASSPTVYTETQYF.

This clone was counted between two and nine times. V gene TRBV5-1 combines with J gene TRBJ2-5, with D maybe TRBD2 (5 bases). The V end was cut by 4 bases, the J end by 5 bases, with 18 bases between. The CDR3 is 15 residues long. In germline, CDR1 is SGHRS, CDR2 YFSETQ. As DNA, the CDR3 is TGCGCCAGCAGCCCGGGATCCGCCCAGGTCGAGACCCAGTACTTC. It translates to CASSPGSAQVETQYF.

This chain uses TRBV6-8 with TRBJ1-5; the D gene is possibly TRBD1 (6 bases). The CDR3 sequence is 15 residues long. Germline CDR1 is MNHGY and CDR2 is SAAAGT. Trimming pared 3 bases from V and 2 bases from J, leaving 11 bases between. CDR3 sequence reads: CASSYGGPGNQPQHF. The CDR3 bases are TGTGCCAGCAGTTATGGGGGGCCGGGCAATCAGCCCCAGCATTTT.

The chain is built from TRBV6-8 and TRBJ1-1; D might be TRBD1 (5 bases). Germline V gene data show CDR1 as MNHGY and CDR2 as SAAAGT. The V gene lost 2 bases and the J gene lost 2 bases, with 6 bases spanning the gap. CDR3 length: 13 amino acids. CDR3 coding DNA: TGTGCCAGCAGTTACGGGGGTAACACTGAAGCTTTCTTT. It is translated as CASSYGGNTEAFF.

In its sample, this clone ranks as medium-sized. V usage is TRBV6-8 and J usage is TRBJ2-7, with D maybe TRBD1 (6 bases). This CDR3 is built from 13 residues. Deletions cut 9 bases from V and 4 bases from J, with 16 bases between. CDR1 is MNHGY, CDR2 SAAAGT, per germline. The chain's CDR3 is CASGPPQGYEQYF. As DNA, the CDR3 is TGTGCCAGTGGCCCACCCCAGGGGTACGAGCAGTACTTC.

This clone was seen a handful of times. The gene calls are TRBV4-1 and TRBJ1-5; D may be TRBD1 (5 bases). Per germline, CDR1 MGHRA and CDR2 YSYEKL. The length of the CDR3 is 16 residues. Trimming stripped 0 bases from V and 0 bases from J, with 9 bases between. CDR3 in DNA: TGCGCCAGCAGCCAAGAGGGGCCATATAGCAATCAGCCCCAGCATTTT. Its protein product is CASSQEGPYSNQPQHF.

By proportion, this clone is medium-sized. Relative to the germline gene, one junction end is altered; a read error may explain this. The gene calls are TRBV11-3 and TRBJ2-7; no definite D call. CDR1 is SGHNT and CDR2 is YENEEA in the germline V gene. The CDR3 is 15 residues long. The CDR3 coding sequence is TGTGCCAGCAGCAATAGACCCCTAGGCTCCCACGAGCAGTACTTC. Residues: CASSNRPLGSHEQYF.